There are a few counts of the clone carrying this T cell receptor beta chain. This entry is derived from a study of CDR3 diversity in severe acne. TCRdb itself ran the PCR reads through MiXCR, one entry per CDR3 protein. The data contain some 90,000 distinct CDR3 sequences, 45% to 55% of them singletons. The CDR3 consists of 12 residues. The ends lost 6 bases at V and 8 bases at J; junction bases unmatched: 7. Sequences were obtained from blood. The J gene is TRBJ2-7, the V gene TRBV12-3 or TRBV12-4; TRBD2 aligns across 7 bases. This TCR came from a male donor in good health, serving as a control. The chain's CDR3 is CASSLEGGQQYF. In DNA form, the CDR3 reads TGTGCCAGCAGCCTCGAGGGAGGGCAGCAGTACTTC.